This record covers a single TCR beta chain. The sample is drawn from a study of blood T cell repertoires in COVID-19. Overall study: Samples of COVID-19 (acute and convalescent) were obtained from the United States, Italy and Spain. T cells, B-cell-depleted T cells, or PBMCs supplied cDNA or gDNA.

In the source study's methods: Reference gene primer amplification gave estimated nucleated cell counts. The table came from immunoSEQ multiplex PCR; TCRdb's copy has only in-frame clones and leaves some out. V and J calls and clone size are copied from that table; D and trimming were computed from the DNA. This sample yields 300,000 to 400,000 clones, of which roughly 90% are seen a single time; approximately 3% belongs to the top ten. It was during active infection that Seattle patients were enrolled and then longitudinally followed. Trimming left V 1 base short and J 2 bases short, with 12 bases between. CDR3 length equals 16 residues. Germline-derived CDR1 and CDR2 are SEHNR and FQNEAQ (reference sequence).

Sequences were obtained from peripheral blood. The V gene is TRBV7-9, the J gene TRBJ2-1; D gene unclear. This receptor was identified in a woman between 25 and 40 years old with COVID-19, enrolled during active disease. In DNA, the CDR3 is TGTGCCAGCAGCTTAGTCTACGAATACGCCTACAATGAGCAGTTCTTC. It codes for CASSLVYEYAYNEQFF.